This entry lists 3 T cell receptor beta chains sequenced from one sample in a study of CD8 T cells in Susac syndrome (dated by TCRdb to between 2019 and 2020). Libraries were prepared through the immunoSEQ multiplex PCR assay. RNA was extracted with the RNeasy kit and roughly 0.5 to 1 ug was reverse transcribed using random hexamers. TCRdb's own reprocessing of the public reads used fastp at Q25 and MiXCR and kept productive beta chains. Entries are consolidated by CDR3 protein sequence, retaining the most common genes and DNA. The sample table holds 100,000 to 150,000 distinct CDR3 sequences, of which 94% were seen once. The leading ten clones occupy roughly 0.098% of the sample. Sequencing was carried out using CD4+ T cells from PBMCs. The origin of the receptors is a human donor in good health.

This clonotype appeared a single time. The V and J genes are TRBV2 and TRBJ2-1; either TRBD1 or TRBD2 may fit D (6 bases each). V was pared by 6 bases and J by 6 bases, with 15 bases between. The CDR3 is made up of 14 amino acids. Germline assignment: CDR1 SNHLY and CDR2 FYNNEI. CDR3 coding DNA: TGTGCCAGCAGGGTTGGGGGGCCGTCCAATGAGCAGTTCTTC. Translation: CASRVGGPSNEQFF.

The V call is TRBV19, the J call TRBJ2-3, with 16 bases identical to TRBD2. CDR1 and CDR2 (germline): LNHDA, SQIVND (reference sequence). The CDR3 is 18 residues long. Unmatched junction bases numbered 11, after V lost 9 bases and J lost 2 bases. CDR3 region: CASEKGLAGGSTTDTQYF. The CDR3 DNA reads TGTGCCAGCGAGAAGGGACTAGCGGGAGGGTCTACCACAGATACGCAGTATTTT.

Here the CDR3 DNA reads TGTGCCAGCAGTGAAGGAAGGGGGCTAGGGGAGACCCAGTACTTC. It translates to CASSEGRGLGETQYF. This chain connects TRBV2 to TRBJ2-5; 7 bases match TRBD1. Germline CDR1 and CDR2: SNHLY and FYNNEI. The CDR3 runs 15 residues. Trimming at V came to 1 base and at J to 5 bases, leaving 7 bases not matched to a gene.